This TCR beta chain was identified during a study of shared clonotypes between healthy human individuals. Turning to the study itself: Two women and a few men aged 18 to 49 served as donors.

Assay: immunoSEQ multiplex PCR; the TCRdb copy retains only in-frame clones and omits some. Here the sample spans just under 350,000 clones, about 70% being singletons. The sequence was collected from a man aged 30 to 45 in good health. Sequenced: memory CD4+ T cells sorted from blood. Subset of the sample: CD45RA-negative fraction.

In DNA, the CDR3 is TGTGCCAGCAGCTCGGGACAGGGGGCATCCGGGGAGCTGTTTTTT. It codes for CASSSGQGASGELFF. The rearrangement uses TRBV11-2 and TRBJ2-2; TRBD1 aligns across 12 bases. Germline trimming cut 4 bases from V and 6 bases from J; bases unmatched to any gene: 3. CDR1 and CDR2 from the germline V gene are SGHAT and FQNNGV. The CDR3 extends over 15 amino acids. The entire variable domain, with the rest obtained from reference TRBV11-2 and TRBJ2-2, is as follows: EAGVAQSPRYKIIEKRQSVAFWCNPISGHATLYWYQQILGQGPKLLIQFQNNGVVDDSQLPKDRFSAERLKGVDSTLKIQPAKLEDSAVYLCASSSGQGASGELFFGEGSRLTVL.